These T cell receptor beta chains were read from a single sample in a study of Graves' ophthalmopathy and Graves' hyperthyroidism. One entry per CDR3 protein results from TCRdb running MiXCR on the multiplex PCR reads. The sample contains just over 400,000 distinct CDR3 sequences, more than 20% of which appear only once. Input material: peripheral blood. Source of these receptors: a woman aged 18 to 35 with stable Graves' hyperthyroidism. Both conserved end residues are part of each CDR3. Fields, in order: J gene, clone size, V gene, D gene, CDR3 protein, CDR3 DNA. D genes are given only for firm matches. Size values are once, few and many counts, or a class for expanded clones, and some rows have none.

J: TRBJ1-6
size: many
V: TRBV20-1
D: -
CDR3: CSAVDRIFSPLHF
DNA: TGCAGTGCCGTGGACAGAATATTTTCACCCCTCCACTTT

J: TRBJ2-7
size: -
V: TRBV30
D: -
CDR3: CAWSVISGYEQYF
DNA: TGTGCCTGGAGTGTTATTAGCGGCTACGAGCAGTACTTC

J: TRBJ2-2
size: many
V: TRBV6-5
D: -
CDR3: CASSYGMNTGELFF
DNA: TGTGCCAGCAGCTATGGGATGAACACCGGGGAGCTGTTTTTT

J: TRBJ1-5
size: many
V: TRBV20-1
D: -
CDR3: CSARDLYVSNQPQHF
DNA: TGCAGTGCTAGAGATCTCTATGTTAGCAATCAGCCCCAGCATTTT

J: TRBJ2-2
size: once
V: TRBV28
D: TRBD2
CDR3: CASGRAGELFF
DNA: TGTGCCAGCGGGAGGGCCGGGGAGCTGTTTTTT

J: TRBJ2-2
size: many
V: TRBV24-1
D: -
CDR3: CATSGRGTGELFF
DNA: TGTGCCACCAGCGGCAGGGGAACCGGGGAGCTGTTTTTT

J: TRBJ1-3
size: many
V: TRBV6-1
D: -
CDR3: CASSEREAAGNTIYF
DNA: TGTGCCAGCAGTGAAAGGGAGGCAGCCGGAAACACCATATATTTT

J: TRBJ2-7
size: many
V: TRBV20-1
D: -
CDR3: CSARKYEQYF
DNA: TGCAGTGCTAGGAAGTACGAGCAGTACTTC

J: TRBJ1-2
size: once
V: TRBV9
D: -
CDR3: CASSLIGTRGLNGYTF
DNA: TGTGCCAGCAGTCTTATCGGGACGAGGGGACTCAATGGCTACACCTTC

J: TRBJ2-5
size: many
V: TRBV6-1
D: -
CDR3: CASSVVPQETQYF
DNA: TGTGCCAGCAGTGTGGTGCCCCAAGAGACCCAGTACTTC

J: TRBJ2-6
size: -
V: TRBV20-1
D: -
CDR3: CSAPSGPVTSGANVLTF
DNA: TGCAGTGCACCGAGCGGGCCGGTAACCTCTGGGGCCAACGTCCTGACTTTC

J: TRBJ2-7
size: many
V: TRBV5-1
D: TRBD2
CDR3: CASSLVAGGYEQYF
DNA: TGCGCCAGCAGCTTGGTAGCGGGAGGCTACGAGCAGTACTTC

J: TRBJ2-4
size: many
V: TRBV20-1
D: -
CDR3: CSASVRGAAPFIQYF
DNA: TGCAGTGCTAGTGTCAGGGGGGCGGCCCCGTTCATTCAGTACTTC

J: TRBJ1-1
size: many
V: TRBV11-1
D: -
CDR3: CASSLLRLNTEAFF
DNA: TGTGCCAGCAGCCTACTCCGGTTGAACACTGAAGCTTTCTTT

J: TRBJ1-5
size: many
V: TRBV12-3/TRBV12-4
D: TRBD1
CDR3: CASRRQGVQPQHF
DNA: TGTGCCAGCAGGCGACAGGGTGTCCAGCCCCAGCATTTT

J: TRBJ1-1
size: many
V: TRBV29-1
D: -
CDR3: CSVDRQLNTEAFF
DNA: TGCAGCGTTGACCGGCAGTTGAACACTGAAGCTTTCTTT

J: TRBJ1-1
size: -
V: TRBV7-2
D: -
CDR3: CASSFYTGLAEAFF
DNA: TGTGCCAGCAGCTTTTACACAGGGCTCGCTGAAGCTTTCTTT

J: TRBJ2-7
size: many
V: TRBV11-2
D: TRBD1
CDR3: CASSRNKQGTYEQYF
DNA: TGTGCCAGCAGCCGAAATAAACAGGGGACCTACGAGCAGTACTTC

J: TRBJ2-2
size: few
V: TRBV6-2/TRBV6-3
D: -
CDR3: CASSYTDNPNTGELFF
DNA: TGTGCCAGCAGTTACACCGACAATCCGAACACCGGGGAGCTGTTTTTT

J: TRBJ2-5
size: -
V: TRBV5-6
D: TRBD2
CDR3: CASRRTRRAPKTQYF
DNA: TGTGCCAGCAGAAGGACTAGGAGGGCCCCCAAGACCCAGTACTTC

J: TRBJ1-3
size: many
V: TRBV25-1
D: -
CDR3: CASSVKGNTIYF
DNA: TGTGCCAGCAGTGTAAAAGGAAACACCATATATTTT

J: TRBJ2-2
size: once
V: TRBV2
D: -
CDR3: CASSPRQTQAELFF
DNA: TGTGCCAGCAGTCCCCGACAGACGCAAGCGGAGCTGTTTTTT

J: TRBJ1-5
size: many
V: TRBV3-1
D: -
CDR3: CASSQDQAGNQPQHF
DNA: TGTGCCAGCAGCCAAGATCAGGCGGGCAATCAGCCCCAGCATTTT

J: TRBJ1-1
size: -
V: TRBV12-3/TRBV12-4
D: -
CDR3: CAIIRAGNTEACF
DNA: TGTGCCATCATCCGGGCAGGGAACACTGAAGCTTGCTTT

J: TRBJ2-3
size: few
V: TRBV3-1
D: -
CDR3: CASSQRPGLKDTQYF
DNA: TGTGCCAGCAGCCAGCGGCCGGGACTGAAAGATACGCAGTATTTT

J: TRBJ1-1
size: many
V: TRBV6-5
D: -
CDR3: CASSYFSGSTEAFF
DNA: TGTGCCAGCAGTTACTTCTCAGGGAGCACTGAAGCTTTCTTT

J: TRBJ1-2
size: many
V: TRBV6-1
D: TRBD1
CDR3: CASSQGQGNGYTF
DNA: TGTGCCAGCAGCCAGGGACAGGGGAACGGCTACACCTTC

J: TRBJ2-2
size: -
V: TRBV6-1
D: TRBD1
CDR3: CASRRTGAGTGELFF
DNA: TGTGCCAGCAGACGTACAGGGGCTGGCACCGGGGAGCTGTTTTTT

J: TRBJ1-3
size: -
V: TRBV12-3/TRBV12-4
D: TRBD1
CDR3: CASWGTGGTGNTIYF
DNA: TGTGCCAGCTGGGGGACAGGGGGCACTGGAAACACCATATATTTT

J: TRBJ1-1
size: many
V: TRBV7-8
D: -
CDR3: CASSFGRLNMNTEAFF
DNA: TGTGCCAGCAGTTTCGGACGGCTTAACATGAACACTGAAGCTTTCTTT

J: TRBJ2-7
size: many
V: TRBV20-1
D: -
CDR3: CSASVYEQYF
DNA: TGCAGTGCTAGCGTCTACGAGCAGTACTTC

J: TRBJ2-7
size: -
V: TRBV20-1
D: TRBD2
CDR3: CSARDQHGRAVEQYF
DNA: TGCAGTGCTAGAGATCAACACGGGAGGGCCGTCGAGCAGTACTTC

J: TRBJ2-5
size: many
V: TRBV10-3
D: TRBD2
CDR3: CAISSSGGSQETQYF
DNA: TGTGCCATCAGCTCTAGCGGAGGTTCCCAAGAGACCCAGTACTTC

J: TRBJ1-2
size: few
V: TRBV6-1
D: -
CDR3: CASSPSQAGGFNF
DNA: TGTGCCAGCAGTCCCTCCCAAGCCGGAGGCTTTAACTTC

J: TRBJ2-7
size: -
V: TRBV20-1
D: TRBD2
CDR3: CSARDWSGKVHEQYF
DNA: TGCAGTGCTAGGGACTGGAGCGGGAAAGTCCACGAGCAGTACTTC

J: TRBJ1-2
size: -
V: TRBV12-3/TRBV12-4
D: -
CDR3: CASKRTANYGYTF
DNA: TGTGCCAGCAAACGCACAGCTAACTATGGCTACACCTTC

J: TRBJ2-7
size: once
V: TRBV12-3/TRBV12-4
D: TRBD2
CDR3: CASSLSGGGPTYEQYF
DNA: TGTGCCAGCAGTTTAAGCGGCGGGGGTCCCACCTACGAGCAGTACTTC

J: TRBJ1-6
size: many
V: TRBV28
D: -
CDR3: CASSPPNNSPLHF
DNA: TGTGCCAGCAGTCCTCCCAATAATTCACCCCTCCACTTT

J: TRBJ1-1
size: once
V: TRBV4-1
D: TRBD1
CDR3: CASSQQQGAGTEAFF
DNA: TGCGCCAGCAGCCAGCAACAGGGGGCAGGGACTGAAGCTTTCTTT

J: TRBJ1-5
size: -
V: TRBV12-3/TRBV12-4
D: TRBD1
CDR3: CASSSYRDRGNQPQHF
DNA: TGTGCCAGCAGTTCATACCGGGACAGGGGGAATCAGCCCCAGCATTTT

J: TRBJ1-1
size: -
V: TRBV11-3
D: -
CDR3: CASRLEGRAATEAFF
DNA: TGTGCCAGCAGACTGGAGGGCAGGGCGGCCACTGAAGCTTTCTTT

J: TRBJ2-7
size: -
V: TRBV29-1
D: -
CDR3: CSGSTGSEQYF
DNA: TGCAGCGGATCGACAGGTTCCGAGCAGTACTTC

J: TRBJ1-1
size: many
V: TRBV19
D: -
CDR3: CASSIAGRQDTEAFF
DNA: TGTGCCAGTAGTATAGCCGGGCGGCAAGACACTGAAGCTTTCTTT

J: TRBJ1-2
size: -
V: TRBV28
D: -
CDR3: CASSFRDIYGYTF
DNA: TGTGCCAGCAGTTTCCGGGACATCTATGGCTACACCTTC

J: TRBJ2-2
size: many
V: TRBV7-3
D: -
CDR3: CASSLWGGSNTGELFF
DNA: TGTGCCAGCAGCTTATGGGGGGGCTCGAACACCGGGGAGCTGTTTTTT

J: TRBJ1-2
size: many
V: TRBV11-2
D: -
CDR3: CASSPRRNRDRDGYTF
DNA: TGTGCCAGCAGCCCGCGCCGAAACAGGGATAGAGATGGCTACACCTTC

J: TRBJ1-2
size: many
V: TRBV24-1
D: -
CDR3: CATSDQQANYGYTF
DNA: TGTGCCACCAGTGACCAACAAGCGAACTATGGCTACACCTTC

J: TRBJ2-7
size: many
V: TRBV12-3/TRBV12-4
D: TRBD2
CDR3: CASSGTSPEQYF
DNA: TGTGCCAGCAGTGGGACTAGCCCCGAGCAGTACTTC

J: TRBJ1-2
size: -
V: TRBV6-1
D: TRBD1
CDR3: CASSETGAGGYTF
DNA: TGTGCCAGCAGTGAAACAGGGGCGGGAGGCTACACCTTC

J: TRBJ1-1
size: -
V: TRBV27
D: -
CDR3: CASSLTARMNTEAFF
DNA: TGTGCCAGCAGCCTCACAGCAAGGATGAACACTGAAGCTTTCTTT

J: TRBJ2-7
size: few
V: TRBV7-8
D: TRBD2
CDR3: CASSPPPAGGSPYEQYF
DNA: TGTGCCAGCAGCCCCCCGCCGGCGGGAGGTAGTCCGTACGAGCAGTACTTC

J: TRBJ2-7
size: many
V: TRBV7-6
D: TRBD1
CDR3: CASSANRDRVYEQYF
DNA: TGTGCCAGCAGCGCAAACCGGGACAGGGTCTACGAGCAGTACTTC

J: TRBJ2-7
size: -
V: TRBV3-1
D: -
CDR3: CASSQVSGRGSYEQYF
DNA: TGTGCCAGCAGCCAAGTGTCCGGGAGAGGATCCTACGAGCAGTACTTC

J: TRBJ1-5
size: many
V: TRBV19
D: -
CDR3: CASSTLGGQPQHF
DNA: TGTGCCAGTAGTACCCTCGGGGGCCAGCCCCAGCATTTT